This T cell receptor (beta chain) was obtained from a study of T-cell reconstitution after alpha-beta-depleted transplantation in children. Whole-study findings and limits: Several hundred expanded graft clones reportedly were the source of alpha-beta T cells about two months after transplant. Surviving recipient T cells and intrathymic progenitors accounted for some patients' high TCRbeta diversity at day 60. Hyperexpanded clones declined; after one year, newly produced T cells mostly supplied diversity.

Germline CDR1 MDHEN, CDR2 SYDVKM. Trimming removed 6 bases from V and 6 bases from J; junction bases left unmatched: 13. CDR3 length: 15 residues. This clonotype was counted a single time. Its antigen is still unknown. TCRbeta library preparation incorporated unique molecular identifiers. TCRdb itself ran the PCR reads through MiXCR, one entry per CDR3 protein. The sample has 90,000 to 150,000 distinct CDR3 sequences, approximately 22% seen once; the top ten hold 10%. The clonotype comes from a male patient between 2 and 15 years old who had a stem cell transplant for chronic granulomatous disease, so the T cells may come from the graft donor. The gene calls are TRBV28 and TRBJ2-5, with 7 bases fitting TRBD1. The specimen comprised PBMCs, mostly from graft donor cells, sampled 180 days after TCRalphabeta/CD19-depleted stem cell transplant. This chain's CDR3 is CASSPLRGQSKTQYF. The CDR3 DNA sequence: TGTGCCAGCAGCCCCCTCCGGGGACAGTCAAAGACCCAGTACTTC.